What follows are 14 T cell receptor beta chains derived from one specimen sequenced in a study of blood T cell repertoires in COVID-19. Here immunoSEQ multiplex PCR was the method, and the copy in TCRdb shows in-frame clones only, minus some. The table shows over 350,000 clones, with approximately 90% occurring only once. The sequencing input was PBMCs or T cells enriched from blood (not recorded which). These receptors were obtained from a woman between 18 and 29 years old with acute COVID-19.

This clone was detected ten times or more. Other DNA sequences within the sample encode an identical CDR3. This chain links TRBV9 with TRBJ2-1, with TRBD2 matching over 10 bases. The germline V gene has CDR1 SGDLS and CDR2 YYNGEE. The CDR3 length is 16 residues. V gave up 0 bases and J gave up 8 bases; unmatched junction bases: 8. CDR3 in DNA: TGTGCCAGCAGCGTAGCTCCCAGCGGGGGGGCCCATGAGCAGTTCTTC. Protein sequence: CASSVAPSGGAHEQFF.

V gene TRBV6-6 combines with J gene TRBJ2-6, with a possible D match to TRBD1 (6 bases). This CDR3 is built from 16 residues. Germline V gene sequence: CDR1 MNHNY, CDR2 SVGAGI (reference sequence). V gave up 5 bases and J gave up 0 bases, with 11 bases separating them. CDR3 protein: CASSRTVASGANVLTF. The CDR3 DNA reads TGTGCCAGCAGTCGGACAGTTGCCTCTGGGGCCAACGTCCTGACTTTC.

V is TRBV10-3 and J is TRBJ2-3; 11 bases align to TRBD2. CDR3 length: 15 amino acids. V gave up 5 bases and J gave up 4 bases; unmatched junction bases: 5. In germline, CDR1 is ENHRY, CDR2 SYGVKD. This CDR3 is CAISNSGGASDTQYF. CDR3 nucleotides: TGTGCCATCAGTAATAGCGGGGGGGCATCAGATACGCAGTATTTT.

The CDR3 coding sequence is TGTGCCAGCAGCTTACTAGCGGGTCTCACAGATACGCAGTATTTT. Protein sequence: CASSLLAGLTDTQYF. The J gene is TRBJ2-3, the V gene TRBV7-9; TRBD2 agrees at 8 bases. This CDR3 is built from 15 residues. From germline, CDR1 is SEHNR and CDR2 FQNEAQ (reference sequence). V lost 2 bases, J lost 2 bases, and 3 bases stayed unmatched.

The count of this clone is one. The J gene is TRBJ1-2, the V gene TRBV19; D is uncertain. This CDR3 comprises 17 residues. Trimming pared 0 bases from V and 0 bases from J, leaving 14 bases between. Germline V gene lookup returns CDR1 LNHDA and CDR2 SQIVND (reference sequence). CDR3 nucleotides: TGTGCCAGTAGTATAGATCCACGGACTTTAGCTAACTATGGCTACACCTTC. It translates to CASSIDPRTLANYGYTF.

V gene TRBV4-1 combines with J gene TRBJ1-4, with 7 nucleotides matching TRBD1. Trimming at V came to 2 bases and at J to 4 bases, leaving 10 bases not matched to a gene. The CDR3 loop spans 17 amino acids. In germline, CDR1 is MGHRA, CDR2 YSYEKL. The CDR3 protein is CASSQYSGTEFNEKLFF. The DNA for the CDR3 is TGCGCCAGCAGCCAATACTCCGGGACAGAATTTAATGAAAAACTGTTTTTT.

The J gene is TRBJ2-1, the V gene TRBV5-1, with TRBD2 matching over 13 bases. This CDR3 has 17 amino acids. Germline V gene sequence: CDR1 SGHRS, CDR2 YFSETQ. V gave up 5 bases and J gave up 4 bases; unmatched junction bases: 9. CDR3 residues: CASSSRTSGSRYNEQFF. Written as DNA, the CDR3 is TGCGCCAGCAGTTCCAGGACTAGCGGGAGTCGGTACAATGAGCAGTTCTTC. Full variable domain (rest looked up from reference TRBV5-1 and TRBJ2-1): KAGVTQTPRYLIKTRGQQVTLSCSPISGHRSVSWYQQTPGQGLQFLFEYFSETQRNKGNFPGRFSGRQFSNSRSEMNVSTLELGDSALYLCASSSRTSGSRYNEQFFGPGTRLTVL.

The chain links TRBV3-1 (or the pseudogene TRBV3-2) to TRBJ2-3; no definite D call. Germline lookup yields CDR1 LGHDT and CDR2 YNNKEL (reference sequence). Trimming left V 4 bases short and J 4 bases short, with 12 bases between. CDR3 length: 14 residues. The CDR3 here is CASSLPGFADTQYF. The CDR3 region has the DNA TGTGCCAGCAGCCTCCCCGGGTTTGCAGATACGCAGTATTTT.

This clone was observed once. An end of the junction does not agree with germline; a read error may underlie this. The chain is built from TRBV7-9 and TRBJ1-2; 8 nucleotides align to TRBD1. This CDR3 comprises 13 residues. Germline CDR1 reads SEHNR; CDR2 reads FQNEAQ (reference sequence). The CDR3 region has the DNA TGTGCCAGCAGCTCGGACAGGGTGTATGGCCACACCTTC. It encodes CASSSDRVYGHTF.

The genes are TRBV5-4 and TRBJ2-7; 8 bases map to TRBD1. V lost 0 bases and J lost 4; bases outside the gene matches: 9. CDR1 and CDR2 (germline): SGHNT, YYREEE (reference sequence). This CDR3 region has 16 residues. CDR3 bases: TGTGCCAGCAGCTTGGGATCCGGGACAGGCAATTACGAGCAGTACTTC. This codes for CASSLGSGTGNYEQYF. Full variable domain (missing parts from reference TRBV5-4 and TRBJ2-7): ETGVTQSPTHLIKTRGQQVTLRCSSQSGHNTVSWYQQALGQGPQFIFQYYREEENGRGNFPPRFSGLQFPNYSSELNVNALELDDSALYLCASSLGSGTGNYEQYFGPGTRLTVT.

This clone appeared a single time. The V call is TRBV12-5, the J call TRBJ1-3; 11 bases agree with TRBD1. The germline CDR1 and CDR2 sequences are LGHNT and FRNRAP. The V and J ends lost 9 bases and 8 bases, in that order; junction bases with no gene match: 12. The CDR3 spans 15 residues. CDR3 sequence (DNA): TGTGCTAGCTGCATCGGGACAGGGGGGCCTGACACCATATATTTT. The encoded protein is CASCIGTGGPDTIYF.

The chain has TRBV29-1 and TRBJ1-5; weak D call: TRBD1 (5 bases). The CDR3 extends over 13 amino acids. The V end lost 7 bases, the J end lost 2 bases, and 12 bases lay between the germline ends. The V gene's germline CDR1 is SQVTM and CDR2 ANQGSEA. The CDR3 spells CSETLTGNQPQHF. For the CDR3, the DNA is TGCAGCGAGACCCTGACAGGCAATCAGCCCCAGCATTTT.

The rearrangement links TRBV27 to TRBJ1-4; TRBD1 is a possible D gene (5 bases). The CDR3 consists of 15 residues. The V and J ends lost 1 base and 6 bases respectively, with 12 bases between them. CDR1 and CDR2 (germline): MNHEY, SMNVEV (reference sequence). CDR3 nucleotides: TGTGCCAGCAGTTTATTGCAGGGTGGATATGAAAAACTGTTTTTT. Its protein is CASSLLQGGYEKLFF.

The rearrangement uses TRBV6-5 and TRBJ1-1, with 8 bases fitting TRBD1. V lost 5 bases, J lost 8 bases, and 4 bases stayed unmatched. CDR1 is MNHEY and CDR2 is SVGAGI in the germline V gene. CDR3 length: 12 amino acids. CDR3 sequence (DNA): TGTGCCAGCAGTAGTAGACAGGGGGAAGCTTTCTTT. It codes for CASSSRQGEAFF.